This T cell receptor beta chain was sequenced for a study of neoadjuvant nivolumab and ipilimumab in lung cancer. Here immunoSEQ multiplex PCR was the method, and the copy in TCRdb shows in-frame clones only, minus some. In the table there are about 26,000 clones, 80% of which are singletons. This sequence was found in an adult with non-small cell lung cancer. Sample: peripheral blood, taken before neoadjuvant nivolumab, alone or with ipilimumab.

CDR3 sequence reads: CASSLYAGSTDTQYF. CDR3 DNA sequence: TGTGCCAGCAGCTTGTACGCAGGAAGCACAGATACGCAGTATTTT. The V gene is TRBV5-6, the J gene TRBJ2-3; D call uncertain. CDR3 length equals 15 residues. Trimming removed 1 base at V and 0 bases at J, with 9 bases between. From germline, CDR1 is SGHDT and CDR2 YYEEEE.